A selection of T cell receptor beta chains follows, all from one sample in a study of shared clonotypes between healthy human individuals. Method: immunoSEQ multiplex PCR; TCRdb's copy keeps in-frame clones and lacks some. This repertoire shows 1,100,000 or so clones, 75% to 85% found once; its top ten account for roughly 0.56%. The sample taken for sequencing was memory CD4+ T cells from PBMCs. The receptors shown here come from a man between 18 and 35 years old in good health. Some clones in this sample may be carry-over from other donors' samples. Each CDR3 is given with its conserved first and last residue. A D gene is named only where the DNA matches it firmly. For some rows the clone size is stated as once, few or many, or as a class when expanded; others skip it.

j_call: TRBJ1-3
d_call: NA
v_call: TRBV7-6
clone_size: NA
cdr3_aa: CASSLYGRTIYF
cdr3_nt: TGTGCCAGCAGTTTATATGGTCGCACCATATATTTT

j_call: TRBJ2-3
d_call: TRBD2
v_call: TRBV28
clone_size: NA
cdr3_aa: CASSSSTSGFPDTQYF
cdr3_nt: TGTGCCAGCAGTTCCTCGACTAGCGGGTTCCCAGATACGCAGTATTTT

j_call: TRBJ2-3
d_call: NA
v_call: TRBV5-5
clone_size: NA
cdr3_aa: CASSLVVYTDTQYF
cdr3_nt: TGTGCCAGCAGCTTGGTGGTGTACACAGATACGCAGTATTTT

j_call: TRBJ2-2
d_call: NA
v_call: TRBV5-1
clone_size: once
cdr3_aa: CASSFGATTGELFF
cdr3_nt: TGCGCCAGCAGCTTTGGAGCGACGACCGGGGAGCTGTTTTTT

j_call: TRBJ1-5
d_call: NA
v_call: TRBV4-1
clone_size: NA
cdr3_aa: CASSQESRGRQPQHF
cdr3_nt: TGCGCCAGCAGCCAAGAGAGCAGGGGCCGACAGCCCCAGCATTTT

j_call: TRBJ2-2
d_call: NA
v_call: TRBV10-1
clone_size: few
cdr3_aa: CASSSSLLTRGNTGELFF
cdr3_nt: TGCGCCAGCAGTTCTTCTCTTCTGACCCGAGGGAACACCGGGGAGCTGTTTTTT

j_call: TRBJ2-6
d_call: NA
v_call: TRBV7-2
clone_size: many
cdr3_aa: CASSPYLSGANVLTF
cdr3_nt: TGTGCCAGCAGCCCCTACCTCTCTGGGGCCAACGTCCTGACTTTC

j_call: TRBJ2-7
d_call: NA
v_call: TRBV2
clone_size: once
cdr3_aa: CASKGDVREQYF
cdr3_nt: TGTGCCAGCAAAGGGGACGTGAGGGAGCAGTACTTC

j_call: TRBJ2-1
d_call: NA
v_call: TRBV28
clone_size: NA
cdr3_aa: CASSSESRREFF
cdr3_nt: TGTGCCAGCAGTTCCGAGTCAAGGCGAGAGTTCTTC

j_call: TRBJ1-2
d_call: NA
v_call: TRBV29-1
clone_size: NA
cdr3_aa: CSADISGRGYTF
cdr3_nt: TGCAGCGCCGATATATCAGGGCGCGGCTACACCTTC

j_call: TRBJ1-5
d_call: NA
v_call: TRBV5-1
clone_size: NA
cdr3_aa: CASSLTYDQPQHF
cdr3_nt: TGCGCCAGCAGCTTGACATACGATCAGCCCCAGCATTTT

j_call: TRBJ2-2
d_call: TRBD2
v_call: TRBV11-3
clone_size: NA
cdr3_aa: CASTTSKGLGNTGELFF
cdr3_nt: TGTGCCAGCACCACCTCAAAAGGACTAGGGAACACCGGGGAGCTGTTTTTT

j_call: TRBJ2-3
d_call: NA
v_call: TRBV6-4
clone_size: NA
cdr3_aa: CASSDSWGASTDTQYF
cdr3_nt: TGTGCCAGCAGTGACTCATGGGGCGCCAGCACAGATACGCAGTATTTT

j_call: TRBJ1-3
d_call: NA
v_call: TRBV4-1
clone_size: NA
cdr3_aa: CASSQGSGLLSGNTIYF
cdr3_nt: TGCGCCAGCAGCCAGGGGTCCGGGTTATTGTCTGGAAACACCATATATTTT

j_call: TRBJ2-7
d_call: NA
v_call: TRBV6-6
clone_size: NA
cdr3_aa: CASSSPRGTYEQYF
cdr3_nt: TGTGCCAGCAGTTCCCCACGGGGAACCTACGAGCAGTACTTC

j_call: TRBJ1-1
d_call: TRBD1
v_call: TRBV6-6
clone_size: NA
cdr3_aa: CASSYPGTGIPEAFF
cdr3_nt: TGTGCCAGCAGTTACCCCGGGACAGGGATCCCTGAAGCTTTCTTT

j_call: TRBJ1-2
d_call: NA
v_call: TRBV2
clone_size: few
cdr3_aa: CASTGDYGYTF
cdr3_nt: TGTGCCAGCACAGGGGACTATGGCTACACCTTC

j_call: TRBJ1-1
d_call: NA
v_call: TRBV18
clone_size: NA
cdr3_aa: CASSLMKQGLNTEAFF
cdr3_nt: TGTGCCAGCTCACTCATGAAGCAGGGGCTCAACACTGAAGCTTTCTTT

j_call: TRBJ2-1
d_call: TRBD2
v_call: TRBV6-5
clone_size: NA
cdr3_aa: CASNRLAGGINEQFF
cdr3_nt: TGTGCCAGCAATAGACTAGCGGGAGGAATCAATGAGCAGTTCTTC

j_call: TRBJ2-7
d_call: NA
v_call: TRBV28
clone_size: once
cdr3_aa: CASSLGSSDNEQYF
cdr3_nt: TGTGCCAGCAGTTTAGGGTCTAGCGACAACGAGCAGTACTTC

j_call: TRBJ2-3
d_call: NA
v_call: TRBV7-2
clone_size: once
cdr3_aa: CASSLGLTNTDTQYF
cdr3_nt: TGTGCCAGCAGCTTAGGTTTAACCAACACAGATACGCAGTATTTT

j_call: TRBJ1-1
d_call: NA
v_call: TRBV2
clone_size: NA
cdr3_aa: CASIEMGNTEAFF
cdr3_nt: TGTGCCAGCATCGAGATGGGGAACACTGAAGCTTTCTTT

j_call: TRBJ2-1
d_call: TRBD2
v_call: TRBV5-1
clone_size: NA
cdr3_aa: CASSRASGTYNEQFF
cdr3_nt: TGCGCCAGCAGCCGGGCTAGCGGTACCTACAATGAGCAGTTCTTC

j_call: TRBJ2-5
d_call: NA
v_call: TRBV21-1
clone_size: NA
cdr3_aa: CASSKALAEEQETQYF
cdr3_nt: TGTGCCAGCAGCAAAGCACTAGCGGAGGAACAAGAGACCCAGTACTTC

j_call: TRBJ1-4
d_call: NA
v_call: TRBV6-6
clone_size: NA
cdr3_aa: CASSYGQGREKLFF
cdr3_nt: TGTGCCAGCAGTTATGGGCAGGGGCGGGAAAAACTGTTTTTT

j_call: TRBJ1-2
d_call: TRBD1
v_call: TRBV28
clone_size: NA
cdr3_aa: CASLGTGGYYGYTF
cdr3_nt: TGTGCCAGCCTGGGGACAGGGGGATACTATGGCTACACCTTC

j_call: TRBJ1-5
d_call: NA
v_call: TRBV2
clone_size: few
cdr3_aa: CASSGTGNQPQHF
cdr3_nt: TGTGCCAGCAGTGGTACGGGAAATCAGCCCCAGCATTTT

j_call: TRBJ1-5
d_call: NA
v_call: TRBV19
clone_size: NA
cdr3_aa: CASRAPPPYSNQPQHF
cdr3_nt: TGTGCCAGTAGGGCCCCACCACCCTATAGCAATCAGCCCCAGCATTTT

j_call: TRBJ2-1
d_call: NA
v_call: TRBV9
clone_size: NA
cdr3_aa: CASSDPRGGGEQFF
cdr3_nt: TGTGCCAGCAGCGACCCGCGGGGAGGAGGTGAGCAGTTCTTC

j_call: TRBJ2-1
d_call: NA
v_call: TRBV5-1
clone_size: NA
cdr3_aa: CASSSGTLAYNEQFF
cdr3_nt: TGCGCCAGCAGCTCCGGGACTCTTGCCTACAATGAGCAGTTCTTC

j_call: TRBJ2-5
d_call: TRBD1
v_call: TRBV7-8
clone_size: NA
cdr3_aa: CASSKQVRGETQYF
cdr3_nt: TGTGCCAGCAGCAAGCAGGTCAGGGGGGAGACCCAGTACTTC

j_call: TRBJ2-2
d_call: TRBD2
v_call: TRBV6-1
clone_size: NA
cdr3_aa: CASTLTSGNTGELFF
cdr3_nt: TGTGCCAGCACGTTAACTAGCGGGAACACCGGGGAGCTGTTTTTT

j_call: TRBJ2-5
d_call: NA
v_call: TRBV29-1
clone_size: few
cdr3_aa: CSVSWGGAETQYF
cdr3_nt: TGCAGCGTAAGCTGGGGGGGCGCAGAGACCCAGTACTTC

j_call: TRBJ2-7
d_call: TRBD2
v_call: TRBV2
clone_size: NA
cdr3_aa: CASSPGTSGSGNAYEQYF
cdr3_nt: TGTGCCAGCAGTCCCGGGACTAGCGGGAGTGGTAACGCCTACGAGCAGTACTTC

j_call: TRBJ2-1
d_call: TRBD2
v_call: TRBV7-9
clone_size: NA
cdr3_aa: CASSLRASGKGNEQFF
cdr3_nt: TGTGCCAGCAGCTTAAGGGCTAGCGGGAAGGGCAATGAGCAGTTCTTC

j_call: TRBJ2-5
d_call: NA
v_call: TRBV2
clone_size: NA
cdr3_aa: CASSEGLQRGQETQYF
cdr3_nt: TGTGCCAGCAGTGAAGGTCTTCAACGGGGCCAAGAGACCCAGTACTTC

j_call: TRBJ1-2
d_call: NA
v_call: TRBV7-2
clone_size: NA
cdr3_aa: CASSGKRGAYGYTF
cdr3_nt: TGTGCCAGCAGCGGCAAAAGAGGGGCCTATGGCTACACCTTC

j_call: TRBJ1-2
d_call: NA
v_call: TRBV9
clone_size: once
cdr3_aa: CASSATVGNYGYTF
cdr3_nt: TGTGCCAGCAGCGCGACAGTTGGTAACTATGGCTACACCTTC

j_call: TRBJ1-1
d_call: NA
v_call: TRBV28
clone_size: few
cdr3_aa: CASSQSWTEAFF
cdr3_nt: TGTGCCAGCAGCCAAAGCTGGACTGAAGCTTTCTTT

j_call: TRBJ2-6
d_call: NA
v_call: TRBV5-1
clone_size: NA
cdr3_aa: CASSLRVRDSGANVLTF
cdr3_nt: TGCGCCAGCAGCTTGCGGGTTCGGGACTCTGGGGCCAACGTCCTGACTTTC

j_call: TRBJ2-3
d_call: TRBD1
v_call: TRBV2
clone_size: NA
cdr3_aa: CASTEQGEGTDTQYF
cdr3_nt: TGTGCCAGCACCGAACAGGGGGAGGGCACAGATACGCAGTATTTT

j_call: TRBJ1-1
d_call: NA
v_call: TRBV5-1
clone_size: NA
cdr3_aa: CASSLAMGLNTEAFF
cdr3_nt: TGCGCCAGCAGCTTGGCCATGGGACTGAACACTGAAGCTTTCTTT

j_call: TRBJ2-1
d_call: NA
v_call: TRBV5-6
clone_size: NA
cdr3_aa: CASSFGGPGEQFF
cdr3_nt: TGTGCCAGCAGCTTTGGAGGGCCCGGTGAGCAGTTCTTC

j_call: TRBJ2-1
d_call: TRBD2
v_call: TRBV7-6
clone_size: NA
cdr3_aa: CASSVRTSGKGPPVSYNEQFF
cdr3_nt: TGTGCCAGCAGCGTGAGGACTAGCGGGAAAGGGCCTCCCGTCTCCTACAATGAGCAGTTCTTC

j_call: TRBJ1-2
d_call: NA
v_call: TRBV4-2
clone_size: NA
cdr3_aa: CASSQSLQGFYGYTF
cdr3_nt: TGTGCCAGCAGCCAGTCTCTACAGGGTTTTTATGGCTACACCTTC

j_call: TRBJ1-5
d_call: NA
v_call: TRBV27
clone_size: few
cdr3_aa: CASSPREVRQPQHF
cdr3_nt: TGTGCCAGCAGCCCCAGGGAGGTAAGGCAGCCCCAGCATTTT

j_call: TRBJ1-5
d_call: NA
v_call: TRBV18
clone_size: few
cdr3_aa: CASSPSGRGGDQPQHF
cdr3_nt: TGTGCCAGCTCACCTTCGGGACGGGGTGGGGATCAGCCCCAGCATTTT

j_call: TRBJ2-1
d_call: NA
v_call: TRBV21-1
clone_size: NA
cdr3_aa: CASSKGGGGTGKDNEQFF
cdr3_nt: TGTGCCAGCAGCAAAGGAGGTGGCGGGACCGGGAAGGACAATGAGCAGTTCTTC

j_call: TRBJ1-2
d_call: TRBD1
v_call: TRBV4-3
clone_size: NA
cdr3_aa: CASSQGQGNYDGYTF
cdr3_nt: TGCGCCAGCAGCCAAGGACAGGGAAACTATGATGGCTACACCTTC

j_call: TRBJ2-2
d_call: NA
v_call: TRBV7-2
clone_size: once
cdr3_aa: CASSPKRNTGELFF
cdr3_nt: TGTGCCAGCAGCCCAAAAAGGAACACCGGGGAGCTGTTTTTT

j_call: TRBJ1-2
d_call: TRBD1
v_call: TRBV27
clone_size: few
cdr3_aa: CASSPRDRALYGYTF
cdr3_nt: TGTGCCAGCAGTCCTCGGGACAGGGCCCTCTATGGCTACACCTTC

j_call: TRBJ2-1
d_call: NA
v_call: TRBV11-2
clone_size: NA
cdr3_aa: CASSLGYDNEQFF
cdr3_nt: TGTGCCAGCAGCTTAGGCTACGACAATGAGCAGTTCTTC

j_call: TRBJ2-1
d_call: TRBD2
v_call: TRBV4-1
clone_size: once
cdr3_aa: CASSQVAGVREQFF
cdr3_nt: TGCGCCAGCAGCCAAGTAGCGGGAGTAAGGGAGCAGTTCTTC

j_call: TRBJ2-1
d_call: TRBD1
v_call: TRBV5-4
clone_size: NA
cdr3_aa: CASSTGQGLYNEQFF
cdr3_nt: TGTGCCAGCAGCACGGGACAGGGGTTATACAATGAGCAGTTCTTC

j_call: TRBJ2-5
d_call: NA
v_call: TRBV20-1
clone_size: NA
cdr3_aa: CSAKREETQYF
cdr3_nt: TGCAGTGCTAAGAGAGAGGAGACCCAGTACTTC

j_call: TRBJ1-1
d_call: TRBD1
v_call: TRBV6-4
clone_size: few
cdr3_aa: CASSSGGGTEAFF
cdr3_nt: TGTGCCAGCAGTTCAGGGGGCGGCACTGAAGCTTTCTTT

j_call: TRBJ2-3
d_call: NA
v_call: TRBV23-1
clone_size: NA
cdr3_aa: CATHTQYF
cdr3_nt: TGCGCCACCCATACGCAGTATTTT

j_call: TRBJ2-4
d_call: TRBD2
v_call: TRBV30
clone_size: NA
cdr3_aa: CAWSVGASGSLDIQYF
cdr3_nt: TGTGCCTGGAGTGTCGGTGCTAGCGGGAGTCTGGACATTCAGTACTTC

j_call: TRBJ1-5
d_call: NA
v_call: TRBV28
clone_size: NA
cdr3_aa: CASSFSGNSNQPQHF
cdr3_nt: TGTGCCAGCAGTTTTTCAGGGAATAGCAATCAGCCCCAGCATTTT

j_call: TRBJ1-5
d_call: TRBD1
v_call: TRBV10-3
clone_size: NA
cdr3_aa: CAIAGGGNQPQHF
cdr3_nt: TGTGCCATCGCAGGGGGCGGCAATCAGCCCCAGCATTTT